This T cell receptor beta chain was obtained from a study of CD8 T cells in ankylosing spondylitis. TCRdb re-called the 5' RACE reads through MiXCR, storing one row per CDR3 protein. Among around 150,000 distinct CDR3 sequences listed, more than 40% were seen once. With respect to this clonotype: Its antigen remains unidentified.

Findings and limits, study-wide: It was reported that disease-linked clones were significantly enriched in matched ankylosing spondylitis synovial fluid.

Per the germline V gene, CDR1 is MGHRA and CDR2 is YSYEKL. The CDR3 is 16 amino acids. V was shortened by 1 base and J by 8 bases, with 18 bases between the two germline ends. Sequencing used synovial fluid, either unsorted or a sorted T cell fraction (not recorded which). The sequence derives from a male donor with ankylosing spondylitis. The V and J genes are TRBV4-1 and TRBJ1-5; D unclear. The CDR3 loop is CASSQGSTARREPQHF. The CDR3 nucleotides read TGCGCCAGCAGCCAAGGGTCTACCGCGCGAAGGGAGCCCCAGCATTTT.